This TCR beta chain was observed in a study of T cell responses to AZD1222 COVID-19 vaccine. Study details: Pooled together were second doses at about 4 or about 12 weeks.

CDR3 length: 15 residues. V dropped 4 bases and J dropped 8 bases, with 23 bases sitting between them. Germline CDR1 and CDR2: SQVTM and ANQGSEA. Here immunoSEQ multiplex PCR was the method, and the copy in TCRdb shows in-frame clones only, minus some. The sample carries 150,000 or so clones, 93% recorded once. The specimen comprised peripheral blood, sampled on day 0 of AZD1222 vaccination. The clonotype originates from an adult in good health. This chain uses TRBV29-1 with TRBJ1-2, with a tentative D call TRBD1 (5 bases). The CDR3 DNA is TGCAGCGTTGGCCTCGGAGGGGCTACCCCGGGAGGCTACACCTTC. This sequence encodes CSVGLGGATPGGYTF.